The rows below give T cell receptor beta chains drawn from one sample of a study of T-cell reconstitution after alpha-beta-depleted transplantation in children. TCRdb re-called the PCR reads through MiXCR, storing one row per CDR3 protein. The sample includes about 410,000 distinct CDR3 sequences, 20% of them seen just once. The source material was PBMCs from the stem cell graft donor, sampled from the stem cell graft. The receptors were sampled from a human donor who donated a stem cell graft to a child with acute myeloid leukemia. CDR3s include the opening cysteine and the closing phenylalanine or tryptophan. A D gene is named only where the DNA matches it firmly. Some rows have no size entry. The others give once, few or many, or a class for an expanded clone.

size,V,length,J,D,DNA,CDR3
many,TRBV29-1,12,TRBJ2-7,TRBD1,TGCAGCGTGGGGGACAGGTTTCAATGGCAGTACTTC,CSVGDRFQWQYF
-,TRBV5-1,14,TRBJ2-7,TRBD2,TGCGCCAGCAGCACTAGCGGGAGGGGCTACGAGCAGTACTTC,CASSTSGRGYEQYF
many,TRBV20-1,12,TRBJ2-7,-,TGCAGTGCTAGTGCGACGTCCTACGAGCAGTACTTC,CSASATSYEQYF
-,TRBV7-2,15,TRBJ2-1,TRBD2,TGTGCCAGCAGCTTAGGATCGGGAGGGCCCTCTGAGCAGTTCTTC,CASSLGSGGPSEQFF
few,TRBV5-1,15,TRBJ2-3,-,TGCGCCAGCAGCTTGGAGCTTCCTAGCACAGATACGCAGTATTTT,CASSLELPSTDTQYF
few,TRBV7-6,12,TRBJ2-2,-,TGTGCCAGCAGCCATGTCTCCGGGGAGCTGTTTTTT,CASSHVSGELFF
many,TRBV29-1,13,TRBJ2-1,TRBD1,TGCAGCGGAGCCGCACAGGGGTTGAATGAGCAGTTCTTC,CSGAAQGLNEQFF
-,TRBV6-5,13,TRBJ1-1,-,TGTGCCAGCAGTTCGGGGTGGAACACTGAAGCTTTCTTT,CASSSGWNTEAFF
-,TRBV6-2/TRBV6-3,14,TRBJ1-5,-,TGTGCCAGCAGTTACGAGAGGCGCGATCAGCCCCAGCATTTT,CASSYERRDQPQHF
-,TRBV28,15,TRBJ1-5,TRBD1,TGTGCCAGCAGTTTTGAACAGGGGGCCTATCAGCCCCAGCATTTT,CASSFEQGAYQPQHF
-,TRBV4-1,12,TRBJ1-1,-,TGCGCCAGCAGGGGACTGGGGGACGAAGCTTTCTTT,CASRGLGDEAFF
-,TRBV28,13,TRBJ2-3,-,TGTGCCAGCAGTTTGTTATGGACAGATACGCAGTATTTT,CASSLLWTDTQYF
-,TRBV3-1,14,TRBJ2-2,-,TGTGCCAGCAGCCAAACCTTCGGAACCGGGGAGCTGTTTTTT,CASSQTFGTGELFF
few,TRBV12-3/TRBV12-4,13,TRBJ1-2,-,TGTGCCAGCAAGGATCAAGGGCCGGGAGGCTACACCTTC,CASKDQGPGGYTF
-,TRBV20-1,15,TRBJ2-7,-,TGCAGTGCTAGAGATGGGAGACGAGGGGGTTACGAGCAGTACTTC,CSARDGRRGGYEQYF
few,TRBV7-2,16,TRBJ2-2,-,TGTGCCAGCAGCTTAGTGGGCTCTCTGGGTCCCGGGGAGCTGTTTTTT,CASSLVGSLGPGELFF
few,TRBV7-9,13,TRBJ2-3,-,TGTGCCAGCAGCTCGGGGCCCGGAGATACGCAGTATTTT,CASSSGPGDTQYF
-,TRBV7-4,13,TRBJ2-1,TRBD2,TGTGTCTCCAGACTAGCGCCTGCCAATGAGCAGTTCTTC,CVSRLAPANEQFF
few,TRBV2,13,TRBJ1-5,-,TGTGCCAGCAGTGTCCAAGGAGGGCAGCCCCAGCATTTT,CASSVQGGQPQHF
few,TRBV29-1,13,TRBJ2-1,-,TGCAGCGTTCGTGGGAGGTCCTACAATGAGCAGTTCTTC,CSVRGRSYNEQFF
few,TRBV5-1,16,TRBJ2-3,TRBD2,TGCGCCAGCAGCTTGGATGGTAGCGGGAGTTCAGATACGCAGTATTTT,CASSLDGSGSSDTQYF
many,TRBV12-3/TRBV12-4,14,TRBJ1-1,-,TGTGCCAGCGGCTCCAGGGGCTTGGGCACTGAAGCTTTCTTT,CASGSRGLGTEAFF
few,TRBV28,13,TRBJ2-1,-,TGTGCCAGCAGTATACCTAGCCCCCATGAGCAGTTCTTC,CASSIPSPHEQFF
few,TRBV7-6,15,TRBJ2-1,-,TGTGCCAGCAGCTTAAGTCTAGGGGCGTCGGATGAGCAGTTCTTC,CASSLSLGASDEQFF
-,TRBV6-2/TRBV6-3,15,TRBJ2-1,TRBD2,TGTGCCAGCAGTTCTTGGCTAGCGGGATACAATGAGCAGTTCTTC,CASSSWLAGYNEQFF
-,TRBV24-1,16,TRBJ2-7,TRBD2,TGTGCCACCAGTGATTCAACACTAGCGGGAGTGGGGGAGCAGTACTTC,CATSDSTLAGVGEQYF
-,TRBV9,15,TRBJ2-7,-,TGTGCCAGCAGCCTCGCGGACTCTCCCTCCTACGAGCAGTACTTC,CASSLADSPSYEQYF
many,TRBV11-3,15,TRBJ2-7,-,TGTGCCAGCAGCTTTGGCGCACATCTGACCTACGAGCAGTACTTC,CASSFGAHLTYEQYF
few,TRBV28,13,TRBJ2-1,TRBD2,TGTGCCAGCAGTTTGGGACTACAAAATGAGCAGTTCTTC,CASSLGLQNEQFF
many,TRBV20-1,11,TRBJ2-3,-,TGCAGTGCTTACAGGGTAGATACGCAGTATTTT,CSAYRVDTQYF
-,TRBV20-1,15,TRBJ1-1,TRBD1,TGCAGTGCTTTTCAGACAGGGGGCCGGGGGTCTGAAGCTTTCTTT,CSAFQTGGRGSEAFF
few,TRBV20-1,14,TRBJ2-3,-,TGCAGTGCTAGAGCTGAGGTATCCGAAGATACGCAGTATTTT,CSARAEVSEDTQYF
few,TRBV25-1,17,TRBJ2-5,TRBD1,TGTGCCAGCAGTGAGACCGATTCGGACAGGGAGCGTGAGACCCAGTACTTC,CASSETDSDRERETQYF
-,TRBV7-3,16,TRBJ2-1,-,TGTGCCAGCAGTCTCCCCTCCAGTTCGAACCGGGGTGAGCAGTTCTTC,CASSLPSSSNRGEQFF
-,TRBV24-1,16,TRBJ2-1,-,TGTGCCACCAGTGATTTCTACACCTCTTCCTACAATGAGCAGTTCTTC,CATSDFYTSSYNEQFF
many,TRBV12-3/TRBV12-4,13,TRBJ2-7,-,TGTGCCAGCAGTCAACGGAGGGGCTACGAGCAGTACTTC,CASSQRRGYEQYF
few,TRBV27,14,TRBJ2-7,-,TGTGCCAGCAGTTGGGGACCTTCCTCCTACGAGCAGTACTTC,CASSWGPSSYEQYF
-,TRBV7-9,13,TRBJ2-5,-,TGTGCCAGCAGCTGGGGCACTCAAGAGACCCAGTACTTC,CASSWGTQETQYF
few,TRBV4-3,14,TRBJ2-2,-,TGCGCCAGCAGCCAAGGAGCTGGGACCGGGGAGCTGTTTTTT,CASSQGAGTGELFF
-,TRBV2,14,TRBJ1-5,TRBD1,TGTGCCAGCAGTAAACAGGGGTCGGGTCAGCCCCAGCATTTT,CASSKQGSGQPQHF
-,TRBV28,14,TRBJ2-1,-,TGTGCCAGCAGTTTAGGGGGTTCATGGAATGAGCAGTTCTTC,CASSLGGSWNEQFF
many,TRBV27,17,TRBJ1-5,-,TGTGCCAGCAGTTTATCGATAACTGGGGATCGCAATCAGCCCCAGCATTTT,CASSLSITGDRNQPQHF
many,TRBV20-1,14,TRBJ1-1,-,TGCAGTGCTACCCCCCGGGGTGCCGACACTGAAGCTTTCTTT,CSATPRGADTEAFF
-,TRBV10-2,14,TRBJ2-2,-,TGCGCCAGCAGTGTTTTAGGGCTCACCGGGGAGCTGTTTTTT,CASSVLGLTGELFF
few,TRBV7-2,15,TRBJ2-5,-,TGTGCCAGCAGCTTCGGGGGAGGGGGCGGGGAGACCCAGTACTTC,CASSFGGGGGETQYF
-,TRBV20-1,20,TRBJ2-5,TRBD2,TGCAGTGCCAGTCCGGGACTAGCGGGAGTGGTGGACTGGGAAAAAGAGACCCAGTACTTC,CSASPGLAGVVDWEKETQYF
many,TRBV20-1,13,TRBJ2-7,TRBD2,TGCAGTGCTAAAGCGGGAGGCTTGGGGGAGCAGTACTTC,CSAKAGGLGEQYF
few,TRBV28,11,TRBJ2-1,-,TGTGCCAGCAGGGTCGGGAATGAGCAGTTCTTC,CASRVGNEQFF
-,TRBV12-3/TRBV12-4,16,TRBJ2-1,TRBD1,TGTGCCAGCAGTTCCCCCGGACAGGGGAACTACAATGAGCAGTTCTTC,CASSSPGQGNYNEQFF
few,TRBV12-3/TRBV12-4,14,TRBJ2-7,-,TGTGCCAGCAGTTTATACGGGAGCTCCTACGAGCAGTACTTC,CASSLYGSSYEQYF
few,TRBV5-1,17,TRBJ1-1,-,TGCGCCAGCAGCTTGACCCTGTCGGTGGGGGTGAACACTGAAGCTTTCTTT,CASSLTLSVGVNTEAFF
many,TRBV20-1,13,TRBJ2-2,-,TGCAGTGCTACACAGGGTTACACCGGGGAGCTGTTTTTT,CSATQGYTGELFF